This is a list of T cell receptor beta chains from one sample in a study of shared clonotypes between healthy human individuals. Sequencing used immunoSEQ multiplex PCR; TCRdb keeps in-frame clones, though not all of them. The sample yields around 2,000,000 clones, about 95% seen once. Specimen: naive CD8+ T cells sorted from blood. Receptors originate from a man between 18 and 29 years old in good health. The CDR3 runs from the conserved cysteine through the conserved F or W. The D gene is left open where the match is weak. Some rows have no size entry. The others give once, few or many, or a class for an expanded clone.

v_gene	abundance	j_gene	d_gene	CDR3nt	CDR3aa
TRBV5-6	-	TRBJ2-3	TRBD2	TGTGCCAGCAGCTTGGCCCTAGCGGTGCGCACAGATACGCAGTATTTT	CASSLALAVRTDTQYF
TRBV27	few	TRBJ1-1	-	TGTGCCAGCAGTCTTACAGTGAACACTGAAGCTTTCTTT	CASSLTVNTEAFF
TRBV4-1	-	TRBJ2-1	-	TGCGCCAGCAGCCATAACTCGCTCTACAATGAGCAGTTCTTC	CASSHNSLYNEQFF
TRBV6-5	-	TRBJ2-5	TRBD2	TGTGCCAGCAGTTACGGAGCGGGAGGAGAGACCCAGTACTTC	CASSYGAGGETQYF
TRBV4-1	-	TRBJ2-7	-	TGCGCCAGCAGCCAAACCGCCTACGAGCAGTACTTC	CASSQTAYEQYF
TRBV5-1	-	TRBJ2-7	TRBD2	TGCGCCAGCAGCTTGGAAGGGACTAGCGGGAGTGGATACGAGCAGTACTTC	CASSLEGTSGSGYEQYF
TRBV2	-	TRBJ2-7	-	TGTGCCAGCAACCCGGATCCCTCCTACGAGCAGTACTTC	CASNPDPSYEQYF
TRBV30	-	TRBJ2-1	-	TGTGCCTGGAGTGTCATCATGGGCAATGAGCAGTTCTTC	CAWSVIMGNEQFF
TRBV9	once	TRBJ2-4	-	TGTGCCAGCAGCGTAGCCCTAGGGTCCCCAGGAGGCATTCAGTACTTC	CASSVALGSPGGIQYF
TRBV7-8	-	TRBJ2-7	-	-	CASSSSGILEQYF
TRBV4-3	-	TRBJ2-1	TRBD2	TGCGCCAGCAGCCAAGGGTTCCTAGCGGGAGCTAACAATGAGCAGTTCTTC	CASSQGFLAGANNEQFF
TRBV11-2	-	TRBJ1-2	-	TGTGCCAGCAGCTTAGCTGGAACTCCCTATGGCTACACCTTC	CASSLAGTPYGYTF
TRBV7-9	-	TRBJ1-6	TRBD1	TGTGCCAGCAGTTCTTCCGGACAGGGGGGTAACTCACCCCTCCACTTT	CASSSSGQGGNSPLHF
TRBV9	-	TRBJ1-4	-	TGTGCCAGCAGCGTAGGTACGGGGAATGAAAAACTGTTTTTT	CASSVGTGNEKLFF
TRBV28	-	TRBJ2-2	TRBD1	TGTGCCAGCAGTTTCGTCTTGGGACAGGGGGCGACCGGGGAGCTGTTTTTT	CASSFVLGQGATGELFF
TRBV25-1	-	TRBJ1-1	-	TGTGCCAGCAGTGAATACGGGATCGGGGGAGGCACTGAAGCTTTCTTT	CASSEYGIGGGTEAFF
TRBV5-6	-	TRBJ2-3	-	TGTGCCAGCAGCTTGACAGCAGATACGCAGTATTTT	CASSLTADTQYF
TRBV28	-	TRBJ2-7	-	TGTGCCAGCAGTTCCCCAGTCGAGGGCAGGAGCTACGAGCAGTACTTC	CASSSPVEGRSYEQYF
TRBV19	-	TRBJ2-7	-	TGTGCCAGTAGTATATCCCCCCTCTACGAGCAGTACTTC	CASSISPLYEQYF
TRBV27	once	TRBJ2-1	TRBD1	TGTGCCAGCAGTTTCTGGACAGGGGGGAAGAATGAGCAGTTCTTC	CASSFWTGGKNEQFF
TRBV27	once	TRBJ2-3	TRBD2	TGTGCCAGCAGTTTTCTAGCGGCTAGCACAGATACGCAGTATTTT	CASSFLAASTDTQYF